The clone carrying this T cell receptor (beta chain) was picked up many times. This entry is derived from a study of T cells in Graves' hyperthyroidism and ophthalmopathy. RNA transcripts provided the source from which TCR beta CDR3 regions were amplified. The TCR CDR3 first-round RT-PCR relied on the HTBI primer set. TCRdb processed the multiplex PCR reads anew with MiXCR; each CDR3 protein has one entry. This table has roughly 290,000 distinct CDR3 sequences, more than 15% appearing once. The sample consisted of blood. The TCR sequence derives from a woman aged 60-70 years with Graves' ophthalmopathy.

The CDR3 nucleotides are TGCAGTGCTAGTAGCTGGGACAGGGGGCTGGAGGAGCAGTTCTTC. Translated, it gives CSASSWDRGLEEQFF. The chain joins TRBV20-1 to TRBJ2-1, with 12 bases that match TRBD1. Germline CDR1 and CDR2: DFQATT and SNEGSKA (reference sequence). This CDR3 spans 15 amino acids. Trimming cost V 3 bases and J 10 bases; bases outside gene matches: 10.